Detailed here is one T cell receptor beta chain. Clones were read by immunoSEQ multiplex PCR, and TCRdb kept only the in-frame ones, dropping some. This table holds around 130,000 clones, around four fifths found once. All enrollees were roughly 18 to 95 years old and from 20 to 30 US areas. Cohort placement rested on clinical history that participants reported themselves. This CDR3 is 14 amino acids long. V dropped 6 bases and J dropped 4; count of bases not matched to a gene: 8. CDR1 and CDR2 from the germline V gene are MDHEN and SYDVKM. The data belong to a study of blood T cell repertoires in COVID-19.

The V and J genes are TRBV28 and TRBJ2-5, with TRBD2 matching over 7 bases. The receptor's source is a middle-aged man with acute COVID-19. The specimen was PBMCs or T cells enriched from blood (not recorded which). The CDR3 nucleotides are TGTGCCAGCAGCCCAGGACTAGAAGGAGAGACCCAGTACTTC. As protein: CASSPGLEGETQYF.